This T cell receptor (beta chain) was found in a study of T cells in Graves' hyperthyroidism and ophthalmopathy. Broader study findings: The model's output predicted ophthalmopathy at a median of roughly 6.9 months prior to onset. Blood also held most thyroid clonotypes expanded beyond 0.001. The authors' 13 V-J model separated ophthalmopathy from stable hyperthyroidism.

V lost 2 bases and J 11 bases, leaving 13 bases between the germline ends. CDR3 size: 13 residues. This clonotype was seen at least ten times. What it binds is not known. Authors of the study amplified TCR beta CDR3 regions from RNA transcripts. In the first-round RT-PCR of the TCR CDR3, the HTBI primer set was used. Using its own MiXCR run on the multiplex PCR reads, TCRdb lists one record per CDR3 protein. The sample has approximately 34,000 distinct CDR3 sequences; approximately 50% are singletons. The sample was blood. This sequence was found in a woman in her thirties or forties with Graves' ophthalmopathy. The chain recombines TRBV12-3 or TRBV12-4 with TRBJ2-1; D remains unclear. CDR3 region: CASSLSTSTQQFF. The CDR3 DNA reads as TGTGCCAGCAGTTTATCGACATCTACGCAGCAGTTCTTC.